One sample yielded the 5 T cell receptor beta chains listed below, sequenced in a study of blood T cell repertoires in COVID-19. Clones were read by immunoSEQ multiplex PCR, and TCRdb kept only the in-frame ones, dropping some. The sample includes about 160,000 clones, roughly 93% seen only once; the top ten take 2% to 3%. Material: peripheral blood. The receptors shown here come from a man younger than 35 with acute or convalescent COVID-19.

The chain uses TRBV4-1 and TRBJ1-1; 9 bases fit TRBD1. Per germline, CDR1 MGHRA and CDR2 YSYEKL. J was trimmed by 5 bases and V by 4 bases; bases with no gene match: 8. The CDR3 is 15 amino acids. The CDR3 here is CASSRTDRGWTEAFF. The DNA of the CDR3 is TGCGCCAGCAGCCGAACGGACAGGGGCTGGACTGAAGCTTTCTTT.

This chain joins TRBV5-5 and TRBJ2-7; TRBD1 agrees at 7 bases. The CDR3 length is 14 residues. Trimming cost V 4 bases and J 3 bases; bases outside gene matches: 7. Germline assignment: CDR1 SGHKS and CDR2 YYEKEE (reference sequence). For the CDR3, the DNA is TGTGCCAGCAGCCCTCCGACAGGGAGCTACGAGCAGTACTTC. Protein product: CASSPPTGSYEQYF.

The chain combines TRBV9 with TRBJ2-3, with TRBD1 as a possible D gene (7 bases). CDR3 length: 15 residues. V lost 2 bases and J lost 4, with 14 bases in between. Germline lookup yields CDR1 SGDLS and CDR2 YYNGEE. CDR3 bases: TGTGCCAGCAGCGTGGAGGGGGCGAGGGCAGATACGCAGTATTTT. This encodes CASSVEGARADTQYF.

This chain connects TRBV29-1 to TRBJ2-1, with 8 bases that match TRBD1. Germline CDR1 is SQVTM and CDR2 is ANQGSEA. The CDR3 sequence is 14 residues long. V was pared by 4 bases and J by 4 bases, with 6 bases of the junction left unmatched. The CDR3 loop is CSVAYRGEYNEQFF. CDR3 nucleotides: TGCAGCGTTGCCTACAGGGGGGAGTACAATGAGCAGTTCTTC.

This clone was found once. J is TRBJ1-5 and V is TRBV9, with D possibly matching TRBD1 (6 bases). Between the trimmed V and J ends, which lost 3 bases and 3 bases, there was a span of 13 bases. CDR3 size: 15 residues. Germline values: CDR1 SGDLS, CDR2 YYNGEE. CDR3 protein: CASSGQAGPNQPQHF. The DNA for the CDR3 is TGTGCCAGCAGCGGACAGGCCGGTCCCAATCAGCCCCAGCATTTT. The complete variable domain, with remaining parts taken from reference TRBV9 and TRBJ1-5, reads DSGVTQTPKHLITATGQRVTLRCSPRSGDLSVYWYQQSLDQGLQFLIQYYNGEERAKGNILERFSAQQFPDLHSELNLSSLELGDSALYFCASSGQAGPNQPQHFGDGTRLSIL.